These 29 T cell receptor beta chains came from one sample sequenced in a study of response to subunit inactivated influenza vaccine. TCRdb recomputed calls from the RT-PCR reads with MiXCR, one row per CDR3 protein. The sample yields roughly 160,000 distinct CDR3 sequences, roughly 10% seen once. Here the sequenced sample was CD8+ T cells sorted from PBMCs, taken around 25 months after vaccination. The source of these receptors is a man aged 45 to 75 who received an inactivated influenza vaccine.

The CDR3 spells CASSVPGQVTGELFF. The DNA for the CDR3 is TGTGCCAGCAGTGTTCCGGGACAGGTCACCGGGGAGCTGTTTTTT. V usage is TRBV28 and J usage is TRBJ2-2; TRBD1 matches 8 bases. V dropped 5 bases and J dropped 4; count of bases not matched to a gene: 6. The germline gives CDR1 MDHEN, CDR2 SYDVKM. The CDR3 loop spans 15 amino acids.

Ten or more counts support this clonotype. The CDR3 region is CASSYRTANTEAFF. The CDR3 DNA is TGTGCCAGCAGTTACCGGACAGCGAACACTGAAGCTTTCTTT. V gene TRBV6-2 or TRBV6-3 combines with J gene TRBJ1-1; D possibly corresponds to TRBD1 (6 bases). Trimming left V 2 bases short and J 1 base short, with 8 bases between. CDR1 MNHEY and CDR2 SVGEGT come from the germline V gene. The CDR3 runs to 14 residues.

This clonotype has just a few counts. The J gene is TRBJ2-5, the V gene TRBV24-1, with a weak D call TRBD1 (6 bases). The CDR3 covers 14 residues. CDR1 and CDR2 from the germline V gene are KGHDR and SFDVKD. V gave up 4 bases and J gave up 1 base, with 9 bases separating them. The CDR3 bases are TGTGCCACCAGTGAAGTAGGGGGCCAAGAGACCCAGTACTTC. Translating gives CATSEVGGQETQYF.

This clonotype has only a few counts. V gene TRBV12-3 or TRBV12-4 combines with J gene TRBJ2-7, with 10 bases aligning to TRBD1. Trimming cost V 5 bases and J 3 bases; bases outside gene matches: 4. The CDR3 is made up of 14 amino acids. The CDR3: CASSKTGGDYEQYF. For the CDR3, the DNA is TGTGCCAGCAGTAAGACAGGGGGCGACTACGAGCAGTACTTC.

This clonotype was observed a handful of times. The chain carries TRBV30 and TRBJ1-1; D is unresolved. There are 13 residues in the CDR3. V was cut by 3 bases and J by 5 bases, with 13 bases left in between. Germline lookup yields CDR1 GTSNPN and CDR2 SVGIG (reference sequence). The CDR3 DNA follows: TGTGCCTGGAGAGGTTCGGGGTCAACTGAAGCTTTCTTT. It specifies CAWRGSGSTEAFF.

V and J are TRBV27 and TRBJ2-1; the D gene is possibly TRBD2 (5 bases). The CDR3 totals 14 residues. With 2 bases removed from V and 4 bases from J, the gap between germline ends came to 9 bases. Germline loops: CDR1 MNHEY, CDR2 SMNVEV (reference sequence). CDR3 in DNA: TGTGCCAGCAGTTTAGGTCCGGGATACAATGAGCAGTTCTTC. Translated, it gives CASSLGPGYNEQFF.

This clonotype has only a few counts. This chain connects TRBV27 to TRBJ2-1, with 9 nucleotides matching TRBD2. Germline CDR1 reads MNHEY; CDR2 reads SMNVEV (reference sequence). The CDR3 is 15 amino acids. The trim removed 6 bases at V and 5 bases at J, leaving 8 bases unmatched. The DNA of the CDR3 is TGTGCCAGCAGGAACGGCCTAGCGGGAAACAATGAGCAGTTCTTC. It translates to CASRNGLAGNNEQFF.

This clonotype turned up a few times. The chain employs TRBV7-9 and TRBJ2-6; unclear D gene. The germline V gene encodes CDR1 SEHNR and CDR2 FQNEAQ (reference sequence). Trimming cost V 10 bases and J 4 bases, with 8 bases left between them. CDR3 length equals 12 residues. For the CDR3, the DNA is TGTGCCACCTTGACAGGGGCCAACGTCCTGACTTTC. It encodes CATLTGANVLTF.

Ten or more counts support this clonotype. CDR3 nucleotide sequence: TGTGCCAGCAGTCAACTAGCGGGAGGGTACGAGCAGTACTTC. The encoded protein is CASSQLAGGYEQYF. This chain links TRBV12-3 or TRBV12-4 with TRBJ2-7, with 13 bases matching TRBD2. The J segment lost 4 bases and the V segment lost 5 bases, leaving 2 bases of the junction unmatched. This CDR3 is built from 14 residues.

The chain combines TRBV19 with TRBJ2-7; D is undetermined. The V and J ends lost 2 bases and 3 bases respectively, with 14 bases between them. Germline V CDR1 and CDR2: LNHDA, SQIVND (reference sequence). This CDR3 has 15 amino acids. CDR3 residues: CASSISAAPHYEQYF. The CDR3 bases are TGTGCCAGTAGTATATCGGCGGCCCCCCACTACGAGCAGTACTTC.

The chain is built from TRBV27 and TRBJ2-3; TRBD2 is a possible D gene (6 bases). V lost 2 bases to trimming and J lost 2 bases, with 11 bases between them. CDR1 is MNHEY, CDR2 SMNVEV, per germline (reference sequence). This CDR3 contains 15 residues. CDR3 DNA: TGTGCCAGCAGTTTAGTCGGAGGGGTCACAGATACGCAGTATTTT. Translated, it gives CASSLVGGVTDTQYF.

The sample holds a few counts of this clonotype. The V and J genes are TRBV28 and TRBJ2-3; D tentatively reads TRBD1 or TRBD2 (5 bases each). The germline CDR1 and CDR2 sequences are MDHEN and SYDVKM. The ends were cut back, 7 bases at V and 2 bases at J, with 13 bases in the middle. This CDR3 is 14 amino acids long. The CDR3 region has the DNA TGTGCCAGCAACGAGGGACCACCCACAGATACGCAGTATTTT. It codes for CASNEGPPTDTQYF.

This clonotype was seen many times. The chain combines TRBV6-1 with TRBJ2-7, with TRBD2 identical over 13 bases. This CDR3 is 13 amino acids long. Trimming cost V 10 bases and J 5 bases; bases outside gene matches: 5. Germline V gives CDR1 MNHNS, CDR2 SASEGT. CDR3 residues: CATTGLAGDEQYF. In DNA, the CDR3 is TGTGCCACCACAGGACTAGCGGGGGACGAGCAGTACTTC.

This clonotype was picked up a small number of times. The V call is TRBV6-5, the J call TRBJ2-5; D remains ambiguous. The CDR3 loop spans 14 amino acids. Trimming removed 2 bases at V and 3 bases at J, with 10 bases between. Per the germline V gene, CDR1 is MNHEY and CDR2 is SVGAGI. CDR3 DNA: TGTGCCAGCAGTTACACTACAGAGGAAGAGACCCAGTACTTC. Its protein product is CASSYTTEEETQYF.

The V gene is TRBV7-9, the J gene TRBJ2-1; D is unclear. CDR1 and CDR2 from the germline V gene are SEHNR and FQNEAQ (reference sequence). Deletions cut 3 bases from V and 0 bases from J, with 6 bases between. The CDR3 is made up of 14 amino acids. The CDR3 reads CASSFPDSYNEQFF. The CDR3, as DNA: TGTGCCAGCAGCTTCCCCGACTCCTACAATGAGCAGTTCTTC.

The table lists this clonotype with a few counts. The chain combines TRBV27 with TRBJ2-3, with TRBD2 matching 10 bases. CDR1 and CDR2 from the germline V gene are MNHEY and SMNVEV (reference sequence). The CDR3 length is 16 residues. Trimming took 2 bases from V and 2 from J; bases not matched to a gene: 4. CDR3 nucleotides: TGTGCCAGCAGTTTACTAGCGGGAGAGCACACAGATACGCAGTATTTT. Translating gives CASSLLAGEHTDTQYF.

This clonotype was counted between two and nine times. The chain recombines TRBV4-2 with TRBJ2-1; 7 nucleotides align to TRBD1. Germline lookup yields CDR1 LGHNA and CDR2 YNFKEQ. The CDR3 loop spans 17 amino acids. Trimming took 0 bases from V and 0 from J; bases not matched to a gene: 5. This chain's CDR3 is CASSQDLGDSSYNEQFF. The CDR3 DNA reads TGTGCCAGCAGCCAAGACCTAGGGGACAGCTCCTACAATGAGCAGTTCTTC.

In its sample, this clonotype was seen many times. The chain recombines TRBV28 with TRBJ2-5; TRBD1 matches 7 bases. V shed 4 bases, J shed 5 bases, and the junction held 7 bases outside the gene matches. Germline CDR1 MDHEN, CDR2 SYDVKM. This CDR3 contains 14 residues. The CDR3 sequence is CASSSPGQTETQYF. The CDR3 bases are TGTGCCAGCAGTTCACCGGGACAGACGGAGACCCAGTACTTC.

CDR3 loop: CTCRGYSGQETQYF. In nucleotides, the CDR3 is TGCACCTGCCGCGGGTATTCTGGCCAAGAGACCCAGTACTTC. The gene calls are TRBV29-1 and TRBJ2-5; TRBD2 might be the D (5 bases). The germline gives CDR1 SQVTM, CDR2 ANQGSEA. The CDR3 contains 14 residues.

The rearrangement links TRBV19 to TRBJ2-7; D possibly matches TRBD1 or TRBD2 (6 bases each). Per germline, CDR1 LNHDA and CDR2 SQIVND (reference sequence). This CDR3 is 13 amino acids long. The V end was cut by 9 bases, the J end by 1 base, with 13 bases between. The CDR3 region is CASRGPGSYEQYF. The CDR3 bases are TGTGCCAGCCGGGGGCCAGGGTCCTACGAGCAGTACTTC. The entire variable domain, with the rest obtained from reference TRBV19 and TRBJ2-7, is as follows: DGGITQSPKYLFRKEGQNVTLSCEQNLNHDAMYWYRQDPGQGLRLIYYSQIVNDFQKGDIAEGYSVSREKKESFPLTVTSAQKNPTAFYLCASRGPGSYEQYFGPGTRLTVT.

The rearrangement uses TRBV19 and TRBJ2-1; 9 bases line up with TRBD2. The CDR3 has 15 amino acids. CDR1 LNHDA and CDR2 SQIVND come from the germline V gene (reference sequence). Germline trimming cut 7 bases from V and 6 bases from J; bases unmatched to any gene: 10. DNA for the CDR3: TGTGCCAGTATGCTTGATAGCGGGAGTCCCAATGAGCAGTTCTTC. Translation gives CASMLDSGSPNEQFF.

The rearrangement links TRBV10-3 to TRBJ2-5; TRBD2 matches at 13 bases. The CDR3 loop spans 15 amino acids. Germline V gene lookup returns CDR1 ENHRY and CDR2 SYGVKD. Unmatched junction bases numbered 3, after V lost 6 bases and J lost 2 bases. CDR3: CAIRGLAGTQETQYF. CDR3 sequence (DNA): TGTGCCATCAGGGGACTAGCGGGGACTCAAGAGACCCAGTACTTC.

In its sample, this clonotype was seen a few times. J is TRBJ1-1 and V is TRBV19; the D gene is possibly TRBD1 (5 bases). Germline V CDR1 and CDR2: LNHDA, SQIVND (reference sequence). V was trimmed by 3 bases and J by 1 base, leaving 9 bases between them. This CDR3 has 14 amino acids. In DNA, the CDR3 is TGTGCCAGTAGTATTCTGGGGACGAACACTGAAGCTTTCTTT. Amino acids: CASSILGTNTEAFF.

This clonotype was detected many times. J is TRBJ2-1 and V is TRBV7-3; D perhaps matches TRBD1 (6 bases). CDR1 and CDR2 from the germline V gene are SGHTA and FQGTGA. Trimming left V 3 bases short and J 6 bases short, with 9 bases between. This CDR3 region has 13 residues. CDR3 coding DNA: TGTGCCAGCAGCTTCACAGGGATCAATGAGCAGTTCTTC. This sequence encodes CASSFTGINEQFF.

The sample holds a few counts of this clonotype. The V call is TRBV29-1, the J call TRBJ1-2, with TRBD1 matching 7 bases. The CDR3 runs 11 residues. J lost 8 bases, V lost 7 bases, and 7 bases had no gene match. Germline V gene lookup returns CDR1 SQVTM and CDR2 ANQGSEA. CDR3 coding DNA: TGCAGCGACCAGACAGGGCTCGGCTACACCTTC. Amino acids: CSDQTGLGYTF. Based on the CDR3 plus reference TRBV29-1 and TRBJ1-2, the full variable domain is SAVISQKPSRDICQRGTSLTIQCQVDSQVTMMFWYRQQPGQSLTLIATANQGSEATYESGFVIDKFPISRPNLTFSTLTVSNMSPEDSSIYLCSDQTGLGYTFGSGTRLTVV.

This clonotype came up a few times. This chain links TRBV11-2 with TRBJ1-2; D is undetermined. The CDR3 length is 14 residues. V was clipped by 1 base and J by 7 bases, with 13 bases between them. The germline gives CDR1 SGHAT, CDR2 FQNNGV. CDR3 sequence: CASSLGTMRGGYTF. The CDR3 bases are TGTGCCAGCAGCTTAGGGACGATGCGTGGTGGCTACACCTTC.

The rearrangement uses TRBV4-3 and TRBJ2-2; 8 bases map to TRBD2. This CDR3 has 19 amino acids. Trimming at V came to 1 base and at J to 6 bases, leaving 16 bases not matched to a gene. Germline CDR1 and CDR2: LGHNA and YSLEER. CDR3: CASSQGLDTRLAGPGELFF. DNA of the CDR3: TGCGCCAGCAGCCAAGGCCTGGATACGAGGCTAGCGGGCCCCGGGGAGCTGTTTTTT.

The sample holds many counts of this clonotype. The rearrangement joins TRBV24-1 to TRBJ2-1, with a possible D match to TRBD1 (6 bases). V was cut by 0 bases and J by 13 bases, with 12 bases left in between. This CDR3 spans 13 amino acids. Germline loops: CDR1 KGHDR, CDR2 SFDVKD. CDR3 sequence reads: CATSDLADSQQFF. The DNA of the CDR3 is TGTGCCACCAGTGATTTGGCGGACAGTCAACAGTTCTTC.

The J gene is TRBJ2-3, the V gene TRBV7-9; TRBD1 matches at 8 bases. Per the germline V gene, CDR1 is SEHNR and CDR2 is FQNEAQ (reference sequence). The CDR3 spans 17 residues. Germline trimming cut 5 bases from V and 2 bases from J; bases unmatched to any gene: 12. CDR3 DNA: TGTGCCAGCAGCGTCCTCCCCGGGACAGGCCACACAGATACGCAGTATTTT. Translated, it gives CASSVLPGTGHTDTQYF.